A single sample is the source of the 27 T cell receptor beta chains below, sequenced in a study of early T cells in non-severe SARS-CoV-2 infection. TCRdb reanalysed the 5' RACE reads using MiXCR and keeps one entry per CDR3 protein. The sample lists 65,000 to 80,000 distinct CDR3 sequences; 11% were seen once. Sequencing was carried out using whole blood. All receptors come from an adult who was a healthcare worker with PCR-confirmed SARS-CoV-2 infection or an uninfected control (not recorded which).

In this sample, this clonotype turned up a few times. V usage is TRBV29-1 and J usage is TRBJ2-7, with TRBD1 matching over 8 bases. J lost 1 base, V lost 6 bases, and 11 bases had no gene match. CDR3 length equals 15 residues. CDR1 is SQVTM and CDR2 is ANQGSEA in the germline V gene. CDR3 protein: CSVESGQGSSYEQYF. The CDR3 coding sequence is TGCAGCGTAGAATCTGGACAGGGTTCTTCCTACGAGCAGTACTTC.

There are a few counts of this clonotype. This chain uses TRBV19 with TRBJ1-4; 11 bases are shared with TRBD1. This CDR3 spans 14 amino acids. The V gene's germline CDR1 is LNHDA and CDR2 SQIVND (reference sequence). V lost 7 bases and J lost 8; bases outside the gene matches: 6. CDR3 coding DNA: TGTGCCAGTATGGACAGGGGGCTTGGCGAAAAACTGTTTTTT. Residues: CASMDRGLGEKLFF.

In this sample, this clonotype turned up many times. The chain joins TRBV10-1 to TRBJ2-7; D gene ambiguous. V was shortened by 4 bases and J by 8 bases, with 3 bases between the two germline ends. The CDR3 sequence is 9 residues long. Germline V gene sequence: CDR1 WNHNN, CDR2 SYGVQD (reference sequence). CDR3 bases: TGCGCCAGCAGTGCCCAGCAGTACTTC. As protein: CASSAQQYF.

This clonotype was counted at least ten times. The rearrangement links TRBV28 to TRBJ2-1, with D possibly matching TRBD2 (5 bases). This CDR3 region has 16 residues. Germline V gene sequence: CDR1 MDHEN, CDR2 SYDVKM. Between the trimmed V and J ends, which lost 2 bases and 0 bases, there was a span of 11 bases. CDR3 in amino acids: CASSLGYGDSYNEQFF. The CDR3 DNA sequence: TGTGCCAGCAGTTTAGGGTACGGGGACTCCTACAATGAGCAGTTCTTC.

The sample holds many counts of this clonotype. The chain couples TRBV20-1 to TRBJ1-4; D may be TRBD1 (6 bases). The V end lost 2 bases, the J end lost 7 bases, and 17 bases lay between the germline ends. The germline gives CDR1 DFQATT, CDR2 SNEGSKA (reference sequence). The CDR3 spans 15 residues. Here the CDR3 reads CSARKDYLGGEKLFF. The CDR3 DNA reads as TGCAGTGCTAGAAAGGACTACTTAGGGGGTGAAAAACTGTTTTTT.

This clonotype was recorded at least ten times. The V call is TRBV18, the J call TRBJ1-4; D is unclear. The CDR3 consists of 13 residues. Germline V gene lookup returns CDR1 KGHSH and CDR2 LQKENI. V gave up 6 bases and J gave up 7 bases, with 12 bases separating them. DNA of the CDR3: TGTGCCAGCTCCTCGGCCCTTGCTGAAAAACTGTTTTTT. Protein product: CASSSALAEKLFF.

The chain's CDR3 is CASSLPTDRVADTQYF. In DNA form, the CDR3 reads TGTGCCAGCAGCTTACCCACGGACAGGGTCGCAGATACGCAGTATTTT. The V gene is TRBV7-9, the J gene TRBJ2-3; TRBD1 matches 8 bases. J lost 4 bases, V lost 2 bases, and 8 bases had no gene match. Per germline, CDR1 SEHNR and CDR2 FQNEAQ (reference sequence). The CDR3 is 16 residues long. Full variable domain (remainder filled in from reference TRBV7-9 and TRBJ2-3): DTGVSQNPRHKITKRGQNVTFRCDPISEHNRLYWYRQTLGQGPEFLTYFQNEAQLEKSRLLSDRFSAERPKGSFSTLEIQRTEQGDSAMYLCASSLPTDRVADTQYFGPGTRLTVL.

This clonotype was observed a handful of times. The chain carries TRBV3-1 and TRBJ1-1; D possibly corresponds to TRBD1 (5 bases). CDR3 size: 13 residues. From germline, CDR1 is LGHDT and CDR2 YNNKEL (reference sequence). V was clipped by 2 bases and J by 7 bases, with 11 bases between them. In DNA, the CDR3 is TGTGCCAGCAGCCAAAGGACATTCCATGAAGCTTTCTTT. Translating gives CASSQRTFHEAFF.

This clonotype was counted at least ten times. The chain joins TRBV7-9 to TRBJ1-4; D unresolved. The germline CDR1 and CDR2 sequences are SEHNR and FQNEAQ (reference sequence). V lost 5 bases and J lost 7, with 17 bases in between. The CDR3 contains 15 residues. CDR3 sequence: CASSTPALRVEKLFF. DNA for the CDR3: TGTGCCAGCAGCACCCCGGCACTCCGTGTTGAAAAACTGTTTTTT.

A word on this clonotype: Just one base apart from a much larger clone, this may be a read error. V and J are TRBV7-6 and TRBJ1-5; D call uncertain. This CDR3 contains 13 residues. Germline loops: CDR1 SGHVS, CDR2 FNYEAQ. The CDR3: CDSSLDGNQPQHF. The CDR3 DNA follows: TGTGACAGCAGCTTAGACGGCAATCAGCCCCAGCATTTT. Filled out from reference TRBV7-6 and TRBJ1-5, the complete variable domain reads GAGVSQSPRYKVTKRGQDVALRCDPISGHVSLYWYRQALGQGPEFLTYFNYEAQQDKSGLPNDRFSAERPEGSISTLTIQRTEQRDSAMYRCDSSLDGNQPQHFGDGTRLSIL.

Note on this clonotype: This could be a read error, since a much larger clone is one nucleotide away. V gene TRBV30 combines with J gene TRBJ1-2; no definite D call. The CDR3 extends over 15 amino acids. Trimming shortened V by 0 bases and J by 0 bases, and 11 bases separated the two germline ends. Germline assignment: CDR1 GTSNPN and CDR2 SVGIG (reference sequence). The CDR3 bases are TGTGCCTGGAGTGTACGAGGAGGAACTAACTATGGCTACACCTTC. Its protein is CAWSVRGGTNYGYTF.

This clonotype appeared many times. The chain joins TRBV29-1 to TRBJ2-7; D is possibly TRBD1 (6 bases). V was trimmed by 7 bases and J by 3 bases, leaving 13 bases between them. This CDR3 region has 12 residues. The germline V gene has CDR1 SQVTM and CDR2 ANQGSEA. CDR3 amino acids: CSAAGQHYEQYF. The CDR3 bases are TGCAGCGCCGCCGGACAGCACTACGAGCAGTACTTC.

This chain connects TRBV19 to TRBJ2-2; D may be TRBD1 (5 bases). The V gene's germline CDR1 is LNHDA and CDR2 SQIVND (reference sequence). This CDR3 region has 15 residues. The germline V and J ends were trimmed by 3 bases and 5 bases, with 13 bases remaining between them. CDR3 DNA sequence: TGTGCCAGTAGTATGATGCAGGGATCGACCGGGGAGCTGTTTTTT. Its translation: CASSMMQGSTGELFF.

This clonotype was found many times. Sequence at one end of the junction differs from germline and may be a read error. The chain joins TRBV7-2 to TRBJ2-2; D remains ambiguous. CDR1 is SGHTA, CDR2 FQGNSA, per germline. This CDR3 region has 14 residues. The CDR3 sequence: CASTLRAYTGELFF. For the CDR3, the DNA is TGTGCCAGCACCTTAAGGGCCTACACCGGGGAGCTGTTTTTT.

In this sample, this clonotype turned up a few times. The rearrangement uses TRBV3-1 and TRBJ1-2, with D possibly being TRBD1 (6 bases). The CDR3 is made up of 14 amino acids. Between the trimmed V and J ends, which lost 0 bases and 7 bases, there was a span of 12 bases. From germline, CDR1 is LGHDT and CDR2 YNNKEL (reference sequence). Here the CDR3 DNA reads TGTGCCAGCAGCCAAGATCAGGGGTCGGGTGGCTACACCTTC. Translating it yields CASSQDQGSGGYTF.

This clonotype showed up many times. The rearrangement links TRBV10-3 to TRBJ1-2, with D possibly matching TRBD1 (6 bases). CDR3 length equals 16 residues. The ends were cut back, 7 bases at V and 4 bases at J, with 22 bases in the middle. Germline assignment: CDR1 ENHRY and CDR2 SYGVKD. For the CDR3, the DNA is TGTGCCATCATCCCTAGCCCGGACAGCGACGGCTATGGCTACACCTTC. Amino acids: CAIIPSPDSDGYGYTF.

The chain is built from TRBV20-1 and TRBJ2-7; possible D gene TRBD2, 6 bases. The germline V gene has CDR1 DFQATT and CDR2 SNEGSKA (reference sequence). V lost 5 bases and J lost 3, with 17 bases in between. This CDR3 region has 14 residues. Written as DNA, the CDR3 is TGCAGTGCTTGCGGGGAGGAGGGGTTCTACGAGCAGTACTTC. This encodes CSACGEEGFYEQYF.

This clonotype was seen a handful of times. The chain joins TRBV12-3 or TRBV12-4 to TRBJ2-1; 16 bases fit TRBD2. V shed 6 bases and J 2 bases; nucleotides not matched to a gene: 13. The CDR3 consists of 20 residues. The CDR3 region is CASSLRPGLAGGLTYNEQFF. The CDR3 DNA follows: TGTGCCAGCAGCCTCCGGCCGGGACTAGCGGGGGGGCTAACCTACAATGAGCAGTTCTTC.

J is TRBJ1-3 and V is TRBV21-1; TRBD1 is the table's D call, not checked against the DNA. TRBV21-1 is a listed pseudogene. The CDR3 is 14 amino acids. In DNA form, the CDR3 reads TGTGCCAGCAGGTTAACCGGGCCTGGAAACACCATATATTTT. This translates into CASRLTGPGNTIYF.

The sample holds many counts of this clonotype. The chain carries TRBV7-3 and TRBJ2-3; no firm D call. Germline values: CDR1 SGHTA, CDR2 FQGTGA. CDR3 length: 15 residues. The V end lost 2 bases, the J end lost 5 bases, and 14 bases lay between the germline ends. This chain's CDR3 is CASSLHLGSEDTQYF. The CDR3 bases are TGTGCCAGCAGCTTACACCTGGGGTCGGAAGATACGCAGTATTTT. Looking up the rest from reference TRBV7-3 and TRBJ2-3 gives the full variable domain: GAGVSQTPSNKVTEKGKYVELRCDPISGHTALYWYRQSLGQGPEFLIYFQGTGAADDSGLPNDRFFAVRPEGSVSTLKIQRTERGDSAVYLCASSLHLGSEDTQYFGPGTRLTVL.

This clonotype has at least ten counts. The gene calls are TRBV5-1 and TRBJ2-2; possible D gene TRBD2, 6 bases. V gave up 0 bases and J gave up 7 bases, with 7 bases separating them. Germline CDR1 is SGHRS and CDR2 is YFSETQ. CDR3 length equals 13 residues. The CDR3 is CASSLVGGGELFF. CDR3 in DNA: TGCGCCAGCAGCTTGGTCGGGGGCGGGGAGCTGTTTTTT.

This clonotype was detected a few times. The chain links TRBV20-1 to TRBJ1-1; D possibly corresponds to TRBD1 (6 bases). The germline gives CDR1 DFQATT, CDR2 SNEGSKA (reference sequence). V was clipped by 3 bases and J by 4 bases, with 18 bases between them. CDR3 length: 15 residues. CDR3 sequence (DNA): TGCAGTGCTAGTGCTGGGGGCGCAAGGAGCACTGAAGCTTTCTTT. Amino acid sequence: CSASAGGARSTEAFF.

This clonotype was seen at least ten times. The rearrangement uses TRBV14 and TRBJ1-5; TRBD1 aligns across 8 bases. The ends lost 4 bases at V and 2 bases at J; junction bases unmatched: 4. CDR3 size: 15 residues. Germline lookup yields CDR1 SGHDN and CDR2 FVKESK. CDR3 bases: TGTGCCAGCAGCCTCGGACAGGGAGGCAATCAGCCCCAGCATTTT. Translating it yields CASSLGQGGNQPQHF.

The sample holds many counts of this clonotype. The chain employs TRBV29-1 and TRBJ2-5, with TRBD1 identical over 7 bases. Germline CDR1 is SQVTM and CDR2 is ANQGSEA. This CDR3 contains 11 residues. The CDR3 nucleotides read TGCAGGGTCGACAGGGCGGAGACCCAGTACTTC. The encoded protein is CRVDRAETQYF.

This clonotype was seen many times. V is TRBV30 and J is TRBJ1-2; perhaps TRBD1 as D (6 bases). Trimming pared 0 bases from V and 5 bases from J, leaving 13 bases between. The germline V gene encodes CDR1 GTSNPN and CDR2 SVGIG (reference sequence). This CDR3 has 14 amino acids. CDR3: CAWSVRIQGYGYTF. The CDR3 DNA reads TGTGCCTGGAGTGTAAGGATCCAGGGGTATGGCTACACCTTC.

This clonotype was observed many times. V usage is TRBV20-1 and J usage is TRBJ1-4; the match to TRBD1 covers 12 bases. J lost 5 bases, V lost 3 bases, and 4 bases had no gene match. Germline V gene data show CDR1 as DFQATT and CDR2 as SNEGSKA (reference sequence). The length of the CDR3 is 15 residues. CDR3 bases: TGCAGTGCTAGGGGACAGGGGGCCGGCAATGAAAAACTGTTTTTT. Protein: CSARGQGAGNEKLFF.

The chain is built from TRBV24-1 and TRBJ2-1, with D perhaps matching TRBD2 (6 bases). The CDR3 length is 14 residues. With 4 bases removed from V and 9 bases from J, the gap between germline ends came to 15 bases. Germline CDR1 reads KGHDR; CDR2 reads SFDVKD. CDR3 nucleotides: TGTGCCACCAGTGACCCTCGGAGGGGCTCTGAGCAGTTCTTC. This codes for CATSDPRRGSEQFF.